Listed here is a single T cell receptor beta chain. What it recognizes is unknown. An even split of each subset's genomic DNA across several immunoSEQ plates was performed. The table came from immunoSEQ multiplex PCR; TCRdb's copy has only in-frame clones and leaves some out. The table records about 2.4 million clones, 80% to 95% of them present only once. The data belong to a study of shared clonotypes between healthy human individuals. As for the study in general: Per-donor plates numbered three CD4 naive, three CD4 memory, two CD8 naive and one CD8 memory.

Overall study results and limits: Clonotype sharing among donors was expected to depend on sequencing depth. Naive subsets usually exceeded memory subsets in estimated richness.

The receptor comes from a man in his late teens or twenties in good health. Some clones in this sample may be carry-over from other donors' samples. What was sequenced was naive CD4+ T cells from PBMCs. The subset denotes: CD45RA+ positively selected.

CDR3: CASSFYRGTQETQYF. CDR3 nucleotide sequence: TGCGCCAGCAGCTTTTACCGGGGGACCCAAGAGACCCAGTACTTC. The chain employs TRBV5-1 and TRBJ2-5; D might be TRBD2 (6 bases). V shed 2 bases and J shed 1 base, with 12 bases lying between them. This CDR3 contains 15 residues. Germline CDR1 reads SGHRS; CDR2 reads YFSETQ.